This is a list of T cell receptor beta chains from one sample in a study of identical twins. TCRdb reanalysed the 5' RACE reads using MiXCR and keeps one entry per CDR3 protein. The repertoire holds some 690,000 distinct CDR3 sequences, with 21% as singletons. These records were also assigned to another study, of T cells expressing NK-cell markers.

Sequencing was carried out using PBMCs. These receptors came from a young woman in good health. Both conserved end residues are part of each CDR3. The D gene is left open where the match is weak. Only part of the rows carry a size: once, few, many, or a class if the clone is expanded.

>TRBJ2-1|TRBV29-1|many|NA
TGCAGCGTCGGAGGGCTAGCGCACTCCTACAATGAGCAGTTCTTC
CSVGGLAHSYNEQFF
>TRBJ2-3|TRBV7-2|few|TRBD2
TGTGCCAGCAGCCCTCCGGGACTAGCGGGGAGGGAAGATACGCAGTATTTT
CASSPPGLAGREDTQYF
>TRBJ2-5|TRBV5-1|few|NA
TGCGCCAGCCGTCGGGACCTAAATATCCAAGAGACCCAGTACTTC
CASRRDLNIQETQYF
>TRBJ1-6|TRBV5-1|few|TRBD1
TGCGCCAGCCGGCGGACAGGGGCGTCCTATAATTCACCCCTCCACTTT
CASRRTGASYNSPLHF
>TRBJ1-2|TRBV5-1|NA|NA
TGCGCCAGCAGCTTGGATCTGACCTACACCTTC
CASSLDLTYTF
>TRBJ2-2|TRBV27|NA|NA
TGTGCCAGCAGTTTATTACAGGGAGGTAGCGGGGAGCTGTTTTTT
CASSLLQGGSGELFF
>TRBJ2-1|TRBV5-1|once|TRBD2
TGCGCCAGCAGCTTAACCGGGACTAGCGGGGGACCCAATGAGCAGTTCTTC
CASSLTGTSGGPNEQFF
>TRBJ2-4|TRBV19|NA|NA
TGTGCCAGCAGGGACCTAGCCAAAAACATTCAGTACTTC
CASRDLAKNIQYF
>TRBJ2-5|TRBV20-1|few|TRBD1
TGCAGTGCTATTTTGTTGGGTAATCGAGGACAGGGGGCTGAGACCCAGTACTTC
CSAILLGNRGQGAETQYF
>TRBJ1-1|TRBV12-3/TRBV12-4|NA|NA
TGTGCCAGCAGTTTCGGCCAGGGGAGAGCTGAAGCTTTCTTT
CASSFGQGRAEAFF
>TRBJ2-3|TRBV4-1|few|NA
TGCGCCAGCAGACTTAGGGGGGTTGCAGATACGCAGTATTTT
CASRLRGVADTQYF
>TRBJ1-4|TRBV10-3|few|NA
TGTGCCACTAAGGGACAAAATGAAAAACTGTTTTTT
CATKGQNEKLFF
>TRBJ1-1|TRBV20-1|many|NA
TGCAGTGCCCCCGAAGGCGTCACGAGGACTGAAGCTTTCTTT
CSAPEGVTRTEAFF
>TRBJ2-1|TRBV27|few|TRBD2
TGTGCCAGCAGTTTAGGGACTAGCGGGGTCAATGAGCAGTTCTTC
CASSLGTSGVNEQFF
>TRBJ1-4|TRBV20-1|many|TRBD1
TGCAGTGCTAGACCACAGGGGGGTCATGAAAAACTGTTTTTT
CSARPQGGHEKLFF
>TRBJ2-3|TRBV20-1|few|TRBD2
TGCAGTGCCCGACTAGCGGGAGTCGGTACGCAGTATTTT
CSARLAGVGTQYF
>TRBJ1-1|TRBV20-1|once|NA
TGCAGTGCCGCCTTAAGGCTGAACACTGAAGCTTTCTTT
CSAALRLNTEAFF
>TRBJ2-1|TRBV4-3|NA|TRBD1
TGCGCCAGCAGCCAAGGGGGCAGGGGGCGTAATGAGCAGTTCTTC
CASSQGGRGRNEQFF
>TRBJ2-1|TRBV12-3/TRBV12-4|NA|NA
TGTGCCAGCAGGTCCCCTCAGGGATCCGGCGATGAGCAGTTCTTC
CASRSPQGSGDEQFF
>TRBJ2-7|TRBV7-2|few|TRBD1
TGTGCCAGCAGCTGGGACAGGGGCGAGCAGTACTTC
CASSWDRGEQYF
>TRBJ1-2|TRBV5-6|NA|NA
TGTGCCAGCAGCCCCAAAGTCCCCCGCGGACTATATGGCTACACCTTC
CASSPKVPRGLYGYTF
>TRBJ2-7|TRBV12-3/TRBV12-4|NA|NA
TGTGCCAGCAGTTTAGGCCGGGTAGAGGAGCAGTACTTC
CASSLGRVEEQYF
>TRBJ1-6|TRBV11-3|NA|NA
TGTGCCAGCAGCTTAGGTTTCTCTAATTCACCCCTCCACTTT
CASSLGFSNSPLHF
>TRBJ2-4|TRBV29-1|NA|TRBD1
TGCAGCGCGAGGGGACAGGGGATGGACATTCAGTACTTC
CSARGQGMDIQYF
>TRBJ1-1|TRBV12-3/TRBV12-4|many|NA
TGTGCCAGCAGCCCCAGGGACACCACTGAAGCTTTCTTT
CASSPRDTTEAFF
>TRBJ1-5|TRBV7-9|NA|NA
TGTGCCAGCAGCTTAGCGTCCATAAAGGGGCAGCCCCAGCATTTT
CASSLASIKGQPQHF
>TRBJ2-1|TRBV10-3|few|NA
TGTGCCATCAGTGAGTCTTCCTCCCGCTACAATGAGCAGTTCTTC
CAISESSSRYNEQFF
>TRBJ2-3|TRBV12-3/TRBV12-4|many|NA
TGTGCCAGCAGTCTACCGGGACTGGTTACGCAGTATTTT
CASSLPGLVTQYF
>TRBJ2-7|TRBV11-1|many|NA
TGTGCCAGCAGCGATAGACGGGACGGAAAATACGAGCAGTACTTC
CASSDRRDGKYEQYF